The 18 T cell receptor beta chains below all came from one sample that was sequenced in a study of shared clonotypes between healthy human individuals (TCRdb year 2020). Library method: the immunoSEQ multiplex PCR assay. TCRdb mirrors the immuneACCESS table, restricted to in-frame sequences. Some clones are absent from its copies; in checked studies, under half trace to an unresolved V gene, and the reason for the others is unknown. The sample table holds over a million clones, of which about 80% were seen once. Jointly, the top ten make up 0.55% to 0.7% of the sample. The sequenced material came from memory CD4+ T cells from PBMCs. The meaning of the sample's cell subset or site label: CD45RA-negative fraction. The receptor source for this set is a man aged 18 to 29 in good health. Some clones in this sample may be carry-over from other donors' samples.

A few counts support this clone. The chain employs TRBV7-3 and TRBJ2-3; D remains ambiguous. The V and J ends lost 2 bases and 6 bases respectively, with 12 bases between them. Germline V gene lookup returns CDR1 SGHTA and CDR2 FQGTGA. The CDR3 totals 14 residues. CDR3 sequence: CASSLERWSDTQYF. The CDR3, as DNA: TGTGCCAGCAGCTTAGAAAGGTGGTCTGATACGCAGTATTTT.

The gene calls are TRBV4-2 and TRBJ2-5; 7 bases fit TRBD2. The CDR3 is 16 residues long. Losses at the gene ends were 0 bases for V and 3 bases for J; bases not matched to a gene: 7. The V gene's germline CDR1 is LGHNA and CDR2 YNFKEQ. The CDR3 DNA follows: TGTGCCAGCAGCCAAGATCCTCCGGGAGGTGAAGAGACCCAGTACTTC. This sequence encodes CASSQDPPGGEETQYF.

This clone came up once. V and J are TRBV9 and TRBJ2-1, with TRBD2 matching over 7 bases. Germline V lookup: CDR1 SGDLS, CDR2 YYNGEE. CDR3 length: 15 residues. The ends lost 3 bases at V and 2 bases at J; junction bases unmatched: 5. The CDR3 protein is CASSAQAGAYNEQFF. DNA of the CDR3: TGTGCCAGCAGCGCACAGGCGGGAGCCTACAATGAGCAGTTCTTC.

This clone turned up a few times. V and J are TRBV28 and TRBJ1-1; D unresolved. The germline V gene encodes CDR1 MDHEN and CDR2 SYDVKM. The CDR3 runs 14 residues. Trimming took off 2 bases at V and 8 bases at J, with 15 bases between the two ends. CDR3 in amino acids: CASSLTALGLEAFF. As DNA, the CDR3 is TGTGCCAGCAGTTTAACAGCCTTGGGATTGGAAGCTTTCTTT.

The gene calls are TRBV10-3 and TRBJ2-1, with 10 bases aligning to TRBD2. CDR1 ENHRY and CDR2 SYGVKD come from the germline V gene. The CDR3 spans 17 residues. After removal of 0 bases from V and 5 bases from J, the junction contained 7 bases not matched to a gene. The CDR3 DNA sequence: TGTGCCATCAGTGAGTCGGCTAGCGGGAGTCTAGACAATGAGCAGTTCTTC. Protein sequence: CAISESASGSLDNEQFF.

This chain links TRBV6-1 with TRBJ2-7; D is perhaps TRBD2 (5 bases). The CDR3 is made up of 14 amino acids. Trimming removed 3 bases from V and 0 bases from J, with 9 bases in between. The germline gives CDR1 MNHNS, CDR2 SASEGT. The CDR3 loop reads CASSERASSYEQYF. The CDR3 DNA follows: TGTGCCAGCAGTGAGAGGGCCTCCTCCTACGAGCAGTACTTC.

This CDR3 is CASSLGGSGATDTQYF. The CDR3 bases are TGTGCCAGCAGCTTGGGAGGTAGCGGGGCCACAGATACGCAGTATTTT. V is TRBV5-4 and J is TRBJ2-3; 8 nucleotides align to TRBD2. This CDR3 has 16 amino acids. The V and J ends lost 0 bases and 2 bases, in that order; junction bases with no gene match: 5. The germline gives CDR1 SGHNT, CDR2 YYREEE (reference sequence).

V and J are TRBV2 and TRBJ2-6; unclear D gene. V lost 11 bases, J lost 2 bases, and 10 bases lay in between. The length of the CDR3 is 13 residues. Germline V gene sequence: CDR1 SNHLY, CDR2 FYNNEI. The CDR3: CAEAPPGANVLTF. DNA of the CDR3: TGTGCCGAGGCACCACCTGGGGCCAACGTCCTGACTTTC.

V and J are TRBV30 and TRBJ1-6; D is possibly TRBD1 (6 bases). This CDR3 region has 16 residues. CDR1 is GTSNPN and CDR2 is SVGIG in the germline V gene (reference sequence). As DNA, the CDR3 is TGTGCGAGTTCCGTCTGGTCCCAGGGGTGGAATTCACCCCTCCACTTT. Its translation is CASSVWSQGWNSPLHF. Looking up the rest from reference TRBV30 and TRBJ1-6 gives the full variable domain: SQTIHQWPATLVQPVGSPLSLECTVEGTSNPNLYWYRQAAGRGLQLLFYSVGIGQISSEVPQNLSASRPQDRQFILSSKKLLLSDSGFYLCASSVWSQGWNSPLHFGNGTRLTVT.

In the case of this clone: The sample has other DNA sequences that encode this CDR3 too. The rearrangement uses TRBV5-4 and TRBJ2-7; possible D gene TRBD2, 5 bases. The CDR3 has 14 amino acids. Germline-derived CDR1 and CDR2 are SGHNT and YYREEE (reference sequence). V lost 0 bases to trimming and J lost 7 bases, with 14 bases between them. The CDR3 DNA is TGTGCCAGCAGCTTGGGGGCAGAGCCGGGGGAGCAGTACTTC. Its protein is CASSLGAEPGEQYF.

The gene calls are TRBV30 and TRBJ2-7, with 8 bases that match TRBD1. Germline V lookup: CDR1 GTSNPN, CDR2 SVGIG (reference sequence). The CDR3 runs 13 residues. V lost 5 bases to trimming and J lost 5 bases; unmatched junction nucleotides: 8. The CDR3 DNA reads TGTGCCTGGCGCCGGACAGGGATGGACGAGCAGTACTTC. This encodes CAWRRTGMDEQYF.

The chain has TRBV18 and TRBJ1-1; TRBD1 agrees at 9 bases. After removal of 3 bases from V and 13 bases from J, the junction contained 3 bases not matched to a gene. There are 11 residues in the CDR3. Germline V gives CDR1 KGHSH, CDR2 LQKENI. The DNA for the CDR3 is TGTGCCAGCTCACCCGACAGGGGGGTTTTCTTT. Its protein is CASSPDRGVFF.

The chain has TRBV6-5 and TRBJ2-7; 7 nucleotides match TRBD2. The germline V gene encodes CDR1 MNHEY and CDR2 SVGAGI. Trimming removed 6 bases from V and 4 bases from J; junction bases left unmatched: 6. The CDR3 length is 13 residues. The DNA of the CDR3 is TGTGCCAGCAGCCCAGGACTAGATTACGAGCAGTACTTC. Protein: CASSPGLDYEQYF.

The genes are TRBV20-1 and TRBJ1-2; D unresolved. Deletions cut 6 bases from V and 8 bases from J, with 13 bases between. Germline loops: CDR1 DFQATT, CDR2 SNEGSKA (reference sequence). The length of the CDR3 is 11 residues. The CDR3 loop reads CSAIGLSGYTF. CDR3 nucleotide sequence: TGCAGTGCCATAGGGCTCTCGGGCTACACCTTC.

The rearrangement links TRBV5-4 to TRBJ2-1, with D unclear. This CDR3 is 12 amino acids long. Germline V gene data show CDR1 as SGHNT and CDR2 as YYREEE (reference sequence). Trimming took 0 bases from V and 10 from J, leaving 8 bases between them. CDR3: CASSLGQREQFF. CDR3 coding DNA: TGTGCCAGCAGCTTGGGTCAACGAGAGCAGTTCTTC. Supplemented by reference TRBV5-4 and TRBJ2-1, the full variable domain reads ETGVTQSPTHLIKTRGQQVTLRCSSQSGHNTVSWYQQALGQGPQFIFQYYREEENGRGNFPPRFSGLQFPNYSSELNVNALELDDSALYLCASSLGQREQFFGPGTRLTVL.

The chain is built from TRBV6-6 and TRBJ2-2; 9 nucleotides agree with TRBD1. J gave up 8 bases and V 0 bases, and 7 bases lay outside the gene matches. CDR1 and CDR2 (germline): MNHNY, SVGAGI (reference sequence). CDR3 length equals 16 residues. The CDR3 nucleotides are TGTGCCAGCAGTTACTCGTACAGGGGGCTGGTTGGGGAGCTGTTTTTT. This translates into CASSYSYRGLVGELFF.

The rearrangement joins TRBV28 to TRBJ2-1; possibly TRBD1 or TRBD2 for D (6 bases each). Trimming shortened V by 11 bases and J by 1 base, and 18 bases separated the two germline ends. Germline assignment: CDR1 MDHEN and CDR2 SYDVKM. The length of the CDR3 is 15 residues. The DNA for the CDR3 is TGTGCCTCCGGAGGGGGAAGGAGGTCCTACAATGAGCAGTTCTTC. It translates to CASGGGRRSYNEQFF.

V gene TRBV18 combines with J gene TRBJ1-4; unclear D gene. Trimming left V 0 bases short and J 8 bases short, with 10 bases between. The CDR3 length is 14 residues. Germline-derived CDR1 and CDR2 are KGHSH and LQKENI. The CDR3 region is CASSPPSGVEKLFF. The CDR3 region has the DNA TGTGCCAGCTCACCACCGAGTGGGGTCGAAAAACTGTTTTTT.